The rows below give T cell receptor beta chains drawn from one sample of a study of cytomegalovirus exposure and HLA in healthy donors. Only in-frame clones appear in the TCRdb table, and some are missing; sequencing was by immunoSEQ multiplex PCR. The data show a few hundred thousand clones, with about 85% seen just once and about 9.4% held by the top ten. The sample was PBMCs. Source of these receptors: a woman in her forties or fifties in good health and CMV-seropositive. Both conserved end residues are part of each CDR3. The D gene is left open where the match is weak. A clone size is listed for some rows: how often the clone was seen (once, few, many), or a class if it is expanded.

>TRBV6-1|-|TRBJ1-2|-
CASSESDRIYGYTF
TGTGCCAGCAGTGAAAGTGACAGGATCTATGGCTACACCTTC
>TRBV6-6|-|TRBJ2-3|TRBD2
CASSWDSGGTDTQYF
TGTGCCAGCAGTTGGGATAGCGGGGGCACAGATACGCAGTATTTT
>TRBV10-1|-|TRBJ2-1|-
CASSESRINEQFF
TGCGCCAGCAGTGAGTCGAGGATAAATGAGCAGTTCTTC
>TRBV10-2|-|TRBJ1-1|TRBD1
CASTLGQGTEAFF
TGCGCCAGCACCCTAGGACAGGGAACTGAAGCTTTCTTT
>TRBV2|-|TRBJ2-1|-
CASSVGGGHFF
TGTGCCAGCAGTGTTGGGGGGGGCCACTTCTTC
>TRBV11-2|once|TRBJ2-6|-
CASSLEFAGSGANVLTF
TGTGCCAGCAGCTTAGAGTTCGCGGGCTCTGGGGCCAACGTCCTGACTTTC
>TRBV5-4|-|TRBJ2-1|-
CASSFSGGHYNEQFF
TGTGCCAGCAGCTTTTCGGGGGGCCATTACAATGAGCAGTTCTTC
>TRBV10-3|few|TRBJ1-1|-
CAISRQVLNTEAFF
TGTGCCATCAGTAGACAGGTACTAAACACTGAAGCTTTCTTT
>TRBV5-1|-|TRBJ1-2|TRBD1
CASSKGQGAPGGGYTF
TGCGCCAGCAGCAAGGGACAGGGGGCGCCTGGGGGTGGCTACACCTTC
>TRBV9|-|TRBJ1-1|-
CASSVVGSAEAFF
TGTGCCAGCAGCGTAGTCGGGTCAGCTGAAGCTTTCTTT
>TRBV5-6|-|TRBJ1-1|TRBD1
CASSVIATGVNTEAFF
TGTGCCAGCAGCGTTATAGCGACAGGGGTGAACACTGAAGCTTTCTTT
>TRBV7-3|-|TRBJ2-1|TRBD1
CASSLTWTGGNEQFF
TGTGCCAGCAGCCTAACATGGACAGGGGGCAATGAGCAGTTCTTC
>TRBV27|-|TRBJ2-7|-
CASSEGLSSYEQYF
TGTGCCAGCAGTGAAGGACTGAGCTCCTACGAGCAGTACTTC
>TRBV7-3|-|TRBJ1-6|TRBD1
CASSLRGRGPGGPSSYNSPLHF
TGTGCCAGCAGCTTAAGAGGCAGGGGGCCGGGGGGTCCCTCCTCCTATAATTCACCCCTCCACTTT
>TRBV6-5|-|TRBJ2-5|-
CASSQTDQETQYF
TGTGCCAGCAGTCAGACAGATCAAGAGACCCAGTACTTC
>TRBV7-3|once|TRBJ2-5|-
CASSLNPGRRETQYF
TGTGCCAGCAGCTTAAATCCAGGGAGGAGAGAGACCCAGTACTTC
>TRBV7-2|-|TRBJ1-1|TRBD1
CASSAGGESEAFF
TGTGCCAGCAGCGCAGGGGGCGAGTCTGAAGCTTTCTTT
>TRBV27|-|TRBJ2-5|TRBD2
CASSLGGEETQYF
TGTGCCAGCAGTTTGGGGGGGGAAGAGACCCAGTACTTC
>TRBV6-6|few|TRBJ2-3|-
CASYQRGTDTQYF
TGTGCCAGCTATCAACGGGGAACAGATACGCAGTATTTT
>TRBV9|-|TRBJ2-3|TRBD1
CASSVRGYTQYF
TGTGCCAGCTCGGTCAGGGGGTATACGCAGTATTTT
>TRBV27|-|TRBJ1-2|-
CASSPQRGGGYTF
TGTGCCAGCAGTCCCCAGCGGGGGGGTGGCTACACCTTC
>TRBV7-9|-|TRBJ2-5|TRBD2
CASSFPVGLAGGELETQYF
TGTGCCAGCAGCTTCCCTGTTGGACTAGCGGGGGGGGAACTAGAGACCCAGTACTTC
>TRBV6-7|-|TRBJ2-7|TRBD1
CAKLPGQGSYEQYF
TGTGCCAAACTCCCGGGACAGGGATCCTACGAGCAGTACTTC
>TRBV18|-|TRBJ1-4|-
CASSPAEGRGEKLFF
TGTGCCAGCTCACCCGCCGAAGGGCGGGGAGAAAAACTGTTTTTT
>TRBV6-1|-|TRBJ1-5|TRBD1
CASSPTGVNQPQHF
TGTGCCAGCAGTCCCACAGGGGTCAATCAGCCCCAGCATTTT
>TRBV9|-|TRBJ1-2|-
CASSVSGSGAGYTF
TGTGCCAGCAGCGTATCAGGATCAGGTGCGGGCTACACCTTC
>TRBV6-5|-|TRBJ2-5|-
CASSPWDGGEETQYF
TGTGCCAGCAGTCCATGGGACGGAGGGGAGGAGACCCAGTACTTC
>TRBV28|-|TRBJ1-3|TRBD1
CASSFRGPGNTIYF
TGTGCCAGCAGCTTCAGGGGGCCTGGAAACACCATATATTTT
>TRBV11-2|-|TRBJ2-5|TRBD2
CASSLSGGTPQETQYF
TGTGCCAGCAGCTTATCGGGGGGGACTCCACAAGAGACCCAGTACTTC
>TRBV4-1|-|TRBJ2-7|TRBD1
CASSRTSGQGSYEQYF
TGCGCCAGCAGCCGCACTTCGGGACAGGGTTCCTACGAGCAGTACTTC
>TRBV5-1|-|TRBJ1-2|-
CASSPWGGGDGYTF
TGCGCCAGCAGCCCCTGGGGGGGTGGAGATGGCTACACCTTC
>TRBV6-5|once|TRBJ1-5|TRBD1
CASSPGQGSQPQHF
TGTGCCAGCAGTCCTGGACAGGGGAGTCAGCCCCAGCATTTT
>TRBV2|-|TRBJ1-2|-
CASRGETVYGYTF
TGTGCCAGCAGGGGTGAGACAGTCTATGGCTACACCTTC
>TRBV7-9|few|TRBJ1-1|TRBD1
CASSRTGGRDTEAFF
TGTGCCAGTTCTAGGACAGGGGGCAGGGACACTGAAGCTTTCTTT
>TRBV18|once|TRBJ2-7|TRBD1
CASSPYRGRYEQYF
TGTGCCAGCTCACCCTACAGGGGCCGGTACGAGCAGTACTTC
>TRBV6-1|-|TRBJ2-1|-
CASSGGLAEESSYNEQFF
TGTGCCAGCAGTGGGGGGCTAGCGGAAGAAAGCTCCTACAATGAGCAGTTCTTC
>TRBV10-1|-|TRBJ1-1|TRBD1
CASSESKLRGPNSEAFF
TGCGCCAGCAGTGAGTCCAAGTTGAGGGGGCCGAACTCTGAAGCTTTCTTT
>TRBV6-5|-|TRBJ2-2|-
CASNGGFSNTGELFF
TGTGCCTCAAACGGAGGTTTTTCGAACACCGGGGAGCTGTTTTTT
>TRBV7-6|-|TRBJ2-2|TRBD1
CASSATGGAGNTGELFF
TGTGCCAGCAGCGCGACAGGGGGCGCGGGGAACACCGGGGAGCTGTTTTTT
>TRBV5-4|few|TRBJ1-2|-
CASSLRRRGNYGYTF
TGTGCCAGCAGCTTGAGGAGGCGAGGGAACTATGGCTACACCTTC
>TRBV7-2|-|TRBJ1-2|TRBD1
CASSPEGTGASGYGYTF
TGTGCCAGCAGCCCGGAGGGGACAGGGGCGAGTGGCTATGGCTACACCTTC
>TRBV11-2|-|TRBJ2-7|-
CASSLTTGGYEQYF
TGTGCCAGCAGCTTAACTACAGGTGGCTACGAGCAGTACTTC
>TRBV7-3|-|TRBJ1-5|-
CASSLEQAQPQHF
TGTGCCAGCAGCTTAGAACAGGCTCAGCCCCAGCATTTT
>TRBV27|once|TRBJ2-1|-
CASSFGGYGDNEQFF
TGTGCCAGCAGTTTCGGGGGTTACGGGGACAATGAGCAGTTCTTC
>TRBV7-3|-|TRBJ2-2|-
CASSSIVPGELFF
TGTGCCAGCAGCTCCATAGTTCCCGGGGAGCTGTTTTTT
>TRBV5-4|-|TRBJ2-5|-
CASSFRETQYF
TGTGCCAGCAGCTTTAGAGAGACCCAGTACTTC
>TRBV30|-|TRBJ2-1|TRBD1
CAWKGDRGGSYNEQFF
TGTGCCTGGAAAGGGGACAGAGGGGGCTCCTACAATGAGCAGTTCTTC
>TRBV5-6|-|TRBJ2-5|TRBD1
CASSLGGQLPEETQYF
TGTGCCAGCAGCTTGGGGGGACAGCTACCCGAAGAGACCCAGTACTTC
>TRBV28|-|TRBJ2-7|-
CASRTPRGDEQYF
TGTGCCAGCAGGACTCCGCGGGGTGACGAGCAGTACTTC
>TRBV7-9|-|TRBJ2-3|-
CASSLGGTQYF
TGTGCCAGCAGCTTAGGCGGGACGCAGTATTTT
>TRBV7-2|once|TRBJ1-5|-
CASSLRQGGQPQHF
TGTGCCAGCAGCTTAAGGCAGGGAGGTCAGCCCCAGCATTTT
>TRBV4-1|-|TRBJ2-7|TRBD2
CASSPRGDGWAEQYF
TGCGCCAGCAGCCCTCGGGGGGATGGGTGGGCCGAGCAGTACTTC